The clone carrying this TCR beta chain was observed a handful of times. Its target is not known. This record comes from a study of cytomegalovirus exposure and HLA in healthy donors. Findings of the study overall: In a later analysis, HLA-C alleles had the fewest associated TCRs, DRB1 alleles the most. The study dropped some indistinguishable V segments, TRBV6-2 and TRBV6-3 among them. A later analysis linked fewer than 20,000 TCR beta sequences to HLA alleles at 0.05 false discovery rate. A missense DCLRE1C variant was associated with V- and J-gene trimming of TCR beta chains in a later analysis, and an independent cohort replicated the association.

This CDR3 region has 14 residues. Germline V gives CDR1 WSHSY, CDR2 SAAADI. Trimming cost V 3 bases and J 2 bases, with 11 bases left between them. Use of 60 Vbeta and 13 Jbeta primers characterized the PCR. Assay used: immunoSEQ multiplex PCR; TCRdb lists only in-frame clones, some missing. The data show 130,000 to 150,000 clones, around 73% seen once. This clonotype originated in a human donor in good health. Sequenced: PBMCs. V gene TRBV10-2 combines with J gene TRBJ2-7; D is possibly TRBD1 (6 bases). The CDR3 is CASSEDRNPYEQYF. CDR3 in DNA: TGCGCCAGCAGTGAAGACAGGAATCCCTACGAGCAGTACTTC.